This TCR beta chain was observed in a study of T cells in Graves' hyperthyroidism and ophthalmopathy. Subjects with ophthalmopathy showed a Clinical Activity Score no lower than 3, a NOSPECS grade no lower than 4, and a duration shorter than 3 months. Patients having uncontrolled infection, another autoimmune disease, pregnancy or lactation were not included. In making diagnoses, clinical symptoms, serum thyroxine and TRAb, thyroid ultrasound and orbital computed tomography were all used. This clonotype was counted a few times. Antigen: not known. This CDR3 region has 17 residues. V trimming: 1 base; J trimming: 2 bases; junction bases outside the gene matches: 11. Germline V gives CDR1 MGHRA, CDR2 YSYEKL. Regarding the study as a whole: Most thyroid clonotypes that were expanded above 0.001 also turned up in blood.

RNA transcripts served as the template for amplifying TCR beta CDR3 regions. First-round RT-PCR of the TCR CDR3 relied on the HTBI primer set. One entry per CDR3 protein, called by TCRdb with MiXCR from the multiplex PCR reads. The sample yields over 350,000 distinct CDR3 sequences, around 20% seen once. The clonotype originates from a man younger than 35 with Graves' ophthalmopathy. J is TRBJ2-7 and V is TRBV4-1; 7 bases align to TRBD1. The material sequenced was blood. CDR3 protein: CASSQGATGVGTYEQYF. In DNA, the CDR3 is TGCGCCAGCAGCCAAGGGGCAACAGGGGTCGGAACCTACGAGCAGTACTTC.